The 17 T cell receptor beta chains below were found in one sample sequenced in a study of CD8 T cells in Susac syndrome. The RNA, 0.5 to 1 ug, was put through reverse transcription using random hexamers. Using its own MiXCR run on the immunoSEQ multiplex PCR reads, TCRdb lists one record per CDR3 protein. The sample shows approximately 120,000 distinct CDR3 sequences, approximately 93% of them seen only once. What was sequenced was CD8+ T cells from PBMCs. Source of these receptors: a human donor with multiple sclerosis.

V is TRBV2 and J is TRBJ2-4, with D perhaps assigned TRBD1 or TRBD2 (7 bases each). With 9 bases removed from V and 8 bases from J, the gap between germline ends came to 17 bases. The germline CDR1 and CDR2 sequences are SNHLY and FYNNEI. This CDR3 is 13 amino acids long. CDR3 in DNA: TGTGCCAGGGGAGGGGGCCCTGGGGACATTCAGTACTTC. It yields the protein CARGGGPGDIQYF.

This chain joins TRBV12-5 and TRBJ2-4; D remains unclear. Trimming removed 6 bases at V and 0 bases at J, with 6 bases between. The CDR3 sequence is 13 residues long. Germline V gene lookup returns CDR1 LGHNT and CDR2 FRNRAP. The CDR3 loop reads CASGSLAKNIQYF. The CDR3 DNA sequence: TGTGCTAGTGGAAGTCTAGCCAAAAACATTCAGTACTTC. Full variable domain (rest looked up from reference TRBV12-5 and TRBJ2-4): DARVTQTPRHKVTEMGQEVTMRCQPILGHNTVFWYRQTMMQGLELLAYFRNRAPLDDSGMPKDRFSAEMPDATLATLKIQPSEPRDSAVYFCASGSLAKNIQYFGAGTRLSVL.

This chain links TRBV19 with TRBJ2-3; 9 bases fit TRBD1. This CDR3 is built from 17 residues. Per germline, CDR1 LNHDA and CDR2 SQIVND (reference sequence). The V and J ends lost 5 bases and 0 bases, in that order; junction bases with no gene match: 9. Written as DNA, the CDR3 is TGTGCCAGTAGTCTATTCTGGACAGGGGATAGCACAGATACGCAGTATTTT. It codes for CASSLFWTGDSTDTQYF.

CDR3 nucleotides: TGTGCCATCAACTACCTGAGGCTAACGCAGTATTTT. As protein: CAINYLRLTQYF. J is TRBJ2-3 and V is TRBV27; D unresolved. Trimming left V 10 bases short and J 9 bases short, with 17 bases between. Germline V gene lookup returns CDR1 MNHEY and CDR2 SMNVEV (reference sequence). The length of the CDR3 is 12 residues.

CDR3 loop: CAWSLGRSNTEAFF. The CDR3 nucleotides are TGTGCCTGGAGTTTGGGCAGGTCCAACACTGAAGCTTTCTTT. The genes are TRBV30 and TRBJ1-1; D is ambiguous. The CDR3 consists of 14 residues. CDR1 and CDR2 from the germline V gene are GTSNPN and SVGIG (reference sequence). The V end lost 2 bases, the J end lost 2 bases, and 12 bases lay between the germline ends.

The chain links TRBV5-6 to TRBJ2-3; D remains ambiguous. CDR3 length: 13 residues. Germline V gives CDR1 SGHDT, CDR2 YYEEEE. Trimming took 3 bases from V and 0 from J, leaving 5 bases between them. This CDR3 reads CASSSDSTDTQYF. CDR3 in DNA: TGTGCCAGCAGCTCTGACAGCACAGATACGCAGTATTTT.

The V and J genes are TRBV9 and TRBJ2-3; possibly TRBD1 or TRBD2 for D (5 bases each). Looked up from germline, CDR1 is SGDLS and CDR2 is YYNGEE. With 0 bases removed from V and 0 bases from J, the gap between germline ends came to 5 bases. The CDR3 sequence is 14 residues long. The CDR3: CASSVGDSTDTQYF. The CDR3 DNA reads TGTGCCAGCAGCGTAGGGGACAGCACAGATACGCAGTATTTT.

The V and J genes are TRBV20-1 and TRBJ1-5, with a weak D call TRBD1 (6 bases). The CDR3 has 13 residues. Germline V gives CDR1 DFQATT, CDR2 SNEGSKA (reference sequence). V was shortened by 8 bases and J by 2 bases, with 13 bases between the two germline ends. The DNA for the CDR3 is TGCAGTACGTGTTCAGGGGGCAATCAGCCCCAGCATTTT. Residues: CSTCSGGNQPQHF.

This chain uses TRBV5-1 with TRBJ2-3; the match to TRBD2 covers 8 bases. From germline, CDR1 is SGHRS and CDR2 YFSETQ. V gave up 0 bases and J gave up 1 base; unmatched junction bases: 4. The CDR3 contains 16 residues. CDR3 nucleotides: TGCGCCAGCAGCTTGGAGTTGCGGGGGGGCACAGATACGCAGTATTTT. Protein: CASSLELRGGTDTQYF. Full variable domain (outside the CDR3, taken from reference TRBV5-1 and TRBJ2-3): KAGVTQTPRYLIKTRGQQVTLSCSPISGHRSVSWYQQTPGQGLQFLFEYFSETQRNKGNFPGRFSGRQFSNSRSEMNVSTLELGDSALYLCASSLELRGGTDTQYFGPGTRLTVL.

The CDR3 reads CASFSGADLLYGYTF. For the CDR3, the DNA is TGTGCCAGCTTCTCCGGGGCCGATCTTCTCTATGGCTACACCTTC. The rearrangement links TRBV18 to TRBJ1-2, with a possible D match to TRBD1 (5 bases). This CDR3 is 15 amino acids long. V gave up 7 bases and J gave up 4 bases, with 19 bases separating them. Germline V CDR1 and CDR2: KGHSH, LQKENI.

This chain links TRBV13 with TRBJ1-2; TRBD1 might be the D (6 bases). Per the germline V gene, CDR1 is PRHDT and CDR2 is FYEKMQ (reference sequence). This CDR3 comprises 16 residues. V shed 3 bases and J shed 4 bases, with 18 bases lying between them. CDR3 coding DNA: TGTGCCAGCAGCTTTCGGACAGATCGTCCCCCCTATGGCTACACCTTC. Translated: CASSFRTDRPPYGYTF.

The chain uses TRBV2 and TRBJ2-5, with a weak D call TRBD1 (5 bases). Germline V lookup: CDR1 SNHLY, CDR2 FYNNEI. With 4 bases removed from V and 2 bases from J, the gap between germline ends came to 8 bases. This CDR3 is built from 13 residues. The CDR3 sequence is CASSGSGQETQYF. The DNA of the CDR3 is TGTGCCAGCAGTGGTTCAGGGCAAGAGACCCAGTACTTC.

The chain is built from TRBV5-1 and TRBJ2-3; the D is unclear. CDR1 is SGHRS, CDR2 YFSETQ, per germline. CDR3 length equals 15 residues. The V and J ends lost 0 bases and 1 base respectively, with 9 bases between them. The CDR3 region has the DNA TGCGCCAGCAGCTTGGAGTTCGGCCGCACAGATACGCAGTATTTT. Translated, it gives CASSLEFGRTDTQYF.

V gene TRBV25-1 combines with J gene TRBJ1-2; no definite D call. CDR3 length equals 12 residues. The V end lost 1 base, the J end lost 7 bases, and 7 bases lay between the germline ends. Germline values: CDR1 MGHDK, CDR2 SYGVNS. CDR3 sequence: CASSESVCGYTF. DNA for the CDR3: TGTGCCAGCAGTGAATCAGTGTGTGGCTACACCTTC.

The CDR3 loop reads CASTNVAGTEISTDTQYF. In nucleotides, the CDR3 is TGTGCCAGCACCAATGTGGCTGGCACGGAGATCAGCACAGATACGCAGTATTTT. V usage is TRBV12-3 or TRBV12-4 and J usage is TRBJ2-3; D gene ambiguous. The V gene lost 7 bases and the J gene lost 0 bases, with 23 bases spanning the gap. This CDR3 is 18 amino acids long.

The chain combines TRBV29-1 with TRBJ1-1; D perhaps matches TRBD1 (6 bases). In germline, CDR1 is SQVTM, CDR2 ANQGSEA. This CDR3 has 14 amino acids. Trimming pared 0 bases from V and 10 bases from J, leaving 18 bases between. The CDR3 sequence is CSVEDPGASPTAFF. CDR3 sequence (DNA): TGCAGCGTTGAAGATCCAGGGGCTTCCCCTACAGCTTTCTTT.

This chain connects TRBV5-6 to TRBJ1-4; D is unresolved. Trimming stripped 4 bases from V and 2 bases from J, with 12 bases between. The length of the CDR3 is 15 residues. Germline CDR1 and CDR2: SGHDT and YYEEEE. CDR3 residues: CASSPWTDTNEKLFF. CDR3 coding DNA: TGTGCCAGCAGCCCTTGGACGGATACTAATGAAAAACTGTTTTTT.